A selection of T cell receptor beta chains follows, all from one sample in a study of blood T cell repertoires in COVID-19. Using immunoSEQ multiplex PCR, the repertoire was profiled, and TCRdb retains in-frame clones only, with some absent. The data contain 25,000 to 35,000 clones, about 82% of them singletons. The specimen sequenced was peripheral blood. These receptors all stem from an elderly man with active COVID-19. Each CDR3 is given with its conserved first and last residue. Fields, in order: CDR3 length, clone size, D gene, J gene, V gene, CDR3 protein, CDR3 DNA. A D gene is named only where the DNA matches it firmly. Some rows mark clone size as missing; the rest say once, few, many or name a class of expanded clone.

13 | NA | TRBD2 | TRBJ2-3 | TRBV5-1 | CASSPLGGDTQYF | TGCGCCAGCAGCCCTCTCGGGGGGGATACGCAGTATTTT
14 | NA | TRBD1 | TRBJ2-2 | TRBV5-5 | CASRDLTGPGELFF | TGTGCCAGCAGGGATCTGACAGGGCCCGGGGAGCTGTTTTTT
16 | NA | TRBD2 | TRBJ2-3 | TRBV18 | CASSHGRRGVTDTQYF | TGTGCCAGCTCACATGGTAGACGGGGGGTCACAGATACGCAGTATTTT
16 | NA | TRBD1 | TRBJ1-2 | TRBV7-2 | CASSQKTGGMNYGYTF | TGTGCCAGCAGCCAAAAGACAGGGGGGATGAACTATGGCTACACCTTC
14 | NA | NA | TRBJ1-2 | TRBV7-2 | CASSRNRADYGYTF | TGTGCCAGCAGCCGCAACAGAGCCGACTATGGCTACACCTTC
13 | NA | TRBD2 | TRBJ2-1 | TRBV7-9 | CASSSIAGSEQFF | TGTGCCAGCAGCTCGATAGCGGGTAGTGAGCAGTTCTTC
14 | NA | NA | TRBJ2-5 | TRBV5-4 | CASSLDSNQETQYF | TGTGCCAGCAGCTTGGACAGCAACCAAGAGACCCAGTACTTC
14 | once | TRBD1 | TRBJ1-2 | TRBV9 | CASSVGTGTKGYTF | TGTGCCAGCAGCGTAGGGACAGGGACGAAGGGCTACACCTTC
14 | NA | NA | TRBJ1-2 | TRBV2 | CASSEGRGNYGYTF | TGTGCCAGCAGTGAAGGTCGAGGGAACTATGGCTACACCTTC
15 | NA | NA | TRBJ1-1 | TRBV3-1/TRBV3-2 | CASSPAGGLNTEAFF | TGTGCCAGCAGCCCCGCGGGGGGATTGAACACTGAAGCTTTCTTT
17 | few | TRBD1 | TRBJ1-3 | TRBV7-9 | CASSPIKTGVDGNTIYF | TGTGCCAGCAGCCCGATTAAGACAGGGGTCGATGGAAACACCATATATTTT
14 | NA | NA | TRBJ2-7 | TRBV9 | CASSVSVLTYEQYF | TGTGCCAGCAGCGTGTCCGTACTGACCTACGAGCAGTACTTC
15 | NA | NA | TRBJ2-5 | TRBV4-1 | CASSQEAGSAGTQYF | TGCGCCAGCAGCCAAGAGGCGGGGTCCGCAGGAACCCAGTACTTC
15 | NA | NA | TRBJ2-7 | TRBV9 | CASLGWGHIRYEQYF | TGTGCCAGTCTCGGATGGGGACATATCCGCTACGAGCAGTACTTC
16 | NA | TRBD1 | TRBJ2-2 | TRBV19 | CASSILGTANTGELFF | TGTGCCAGTAGTATTCTTGGGACAGCCAACACCGGGGAGCTGTTTTTT
15 | NA | TRBD2 | TRBJ2-7 | TRBV6-1 | CASSRTSGGNYEQYF | TGTGCCAGCAGTCGGACTAGCGGGGGAAACTACGAGCAGTACTTC